This entry is about one TCR beta chain. Its antigen is not identified. CDR1 is MNHNS and CDR2 is SASEGT in the germline V gene. With 4 bases removed from V and 0 bases from J, the gap between germline ends came to 19 bases. CDR3 length: 18 residues. Clones were read by immunoSEQ multiplex PCR, and TCRdb kept only the in-frame ones, dropping some. The sample has 9,500 to 15,000 clones, 85% to 95% seen once. The data belong to a study of graft-versus-host responses after intestinal transplantation. Study context: All recipients were transplanted with multivisceral, liver-intestinal, or isolated intestinal grafts.

Findings and limits, study-wide: Allograft clonal ratios (graft-versus-host to host-versus-graft) were high in patients who had graft-donor T cell macrochimerism. Recipient marrow contained GvH clones, some of which appeared first in ileum or blood.

Sequenced here: PBMCs, sampled around 3.5 months after intestinal transplant. The receptor was isolated from a human patient who received an intestinal transplant, so some T cells may come from the graft donor. The V gene is TRBV6-1, the J gene TRBJ1-5; TRBD1 is a possible D gene (6 bases). CDR3 sequence reads: CASSGARGHSYSNQPQHF. The CDR3 coding sequence is TGTGCCAGCAGTGGAGCCAGGGGTCACAGTTATAGCAATCAGCCCCAGCATTTT.